This T cell receptor (beta chain) was sequenced for a study of blood T cell repertoires in COVID-19. Overall study: Donors in the United States, Italy and Spain gave samples during acute or convalescent COVID-19. From T cells, B-cell-depleted T cells, or PBMCs came the material, which was cDNA or gDNA.

In the original processing: Estimated nucleated cell counts came from reference gene primer amplification. Here immunoSEQ multiplex PCR was the method, and the copy in TCRdb shows in-frame clones only, minus some. The V and J calls and clone size are taken from that table; D and trimming were inferred from the DNA. The sample holds roughly 250,000 clones; roughly 84% are singletons and the top ten take more than 0.75%. This CDR3 has 16 residues. CDR1 is SGHVS and CDR2 is FQNEAQ in the germline V gene. Losses at the gene ends were 5 bases for V and 3 bases for J; bases not matched to a gene: 7. Material for sequencing was peripheral blood. This TCR was sampled from a man aged 35 to 55 with acute or convalescent COVID-19. This chain links TRBV7-8 with TRBJ2-6; 7 bases agree with TRBD1. CDR3 protein: CASSPGDRVGANVLTF. DNA for the CDR3: TGTGCCAGCAGCCCCGGAGACAGGGTTGGGGCCAACGTCCTGACTTTC.